This T cell receptor beta chain derives from a study of blood T cell repertoires in COVID-19. This CDR3 comprises 13 residues. CDR1 is MDHEN, CDR2 SYDVKM, per germline. The V and J ends lost 3 bases and 8 bases respectively, with 13 bases between them. Clones were sequenced by immunoSEQ multiplex PCR, and TCRdb holds only the in-frame ones, with some missing. The repertoire holds fewer than 90,000 clones, with about 86% as singletons. Sequences were obtained from peripheral blood. This TCR was sampled from a man between 70 and 80 years old with active COVID-19. The rearrangement links TRBV28 to TRBJ1-1, with D possibly being TRBD1 (5 bases). The CDR3 is CASSFPPSGEAFF. The CDR3, as DNA: TGTGCCAGCAGTTTCCCCCCCTCAGGGGAAGCTTTCTTT.